This passage covers 27 T cell receptor beta chains from one sample sequenced in a study of T cell responses to AZD1222 COVID-19 vaccine. TCRdb's copy holds only in-frame clones and misses some; the assay was immunoSEQ multiplex PCR. The table has approximately 92,000 clones, roughly nine tenths seen once. Sequencing was performed on peripheral blood, taken on day 0 of AZD1222 vaccination. These receptors were obtained from an adult in good health.

CDR3: CASGQGYEQYF. CDR3 nucleotide sequence: TGTGCCAGCGGACAGGGTTACGAGCAGTACTTC. The genes are TRBV2 and TRBJ2-7; 8 positions agree with TRBD1. With 8 bases clipped from V and 4 bases from J, the junction kept 1 base outside the gene matches. Per germline, CDR1 SNHLY and CDR2 FYNNEI. CDR3 length equals 11 residues. Drawing the rest from reference TRBV2 and TRBJ2-7, the complete variable domain is EPEVTQTPSHQVTQMGQEVILRCVPISNHLYFYWYRQILGQKVEFLVSFYNNEISEKSEIFDDQFSVERPDGSNFTLKIRSTKLEDSAMYFCASGQGYEQYFGPGTRLTVT.

The chain couples TRBV28 to TRBJ1-4, with a weak D call TRBD1 (5 bases). This CDR3 is built from 12 residues. V was clipped by 6 bases and J by 7 bases, with 9 bases between them. The germline V gene encodes CDR1 MDHEN and CDR2 SYDVKM. The CDR3 bases are TGTGCCAGCAGAAGACAGTTTGAAAAACTGTTTTTT. This translates into CASRRQFEKLFF.

The J gene is TRBJ2-7, the V gene TRBV11-2; a possible D gene is TRBD1 (5 bases). Per germline, CDR1 SGHAT and CDR2 FQNNGV. Trimming cost V 0 bases and J 3 bases, with 9 bases left between them. The CDR3 loop spans 14 amino acids. In DNA, the CDR3 is TGTGCCAGCAGCTTAGACAGGGTAGGCTACGAGCAGTACTTC. Translated: CASSLDRVGYEQYF. Using reference TRBV11-2 and TRBJ2-7 for the parts outside the CDR3, the full variable domain is EAGVAQSPRYKIIEKRQSVAFWCNPISGHATLYWYQQILGQGPKLLIQFQNNGVVDDSQLPKDRFSAERLKGVDSTLKIQPAKLEDSAVYLCASSLDRVGYEQYFGPGTRLTVT.

J is TRBJ1-3 and V is TRBV9, with a tentative D call TRBD1 (5 bases). Per germline, CDR1 SGDLS and CDR2 YYNGEE. V was shortened by 0 bases and J by 4 bases, with 17 bases between the two germline ends. This CDR3 comprises 17 residues. For the CDR3, the DNA is TGTGCCAGCAGCGTAGGTGCAGGGCAGGGCAGGGGAAACACCATATATTTT. This encodes CASSVGAGQGRGNTIYF.

As DNA, the CDR3 is TGCGCCAGCAGCTTGGGGGACCCCACCGGGGAGCTGTTTTTT. Translation: CASSLGDPTGELFF. The J gene is TRBJ2-2, the V gene TRBV5-1; D is possibly TRBD1 or TRBD2 (5 bases each). Germline V CDR1 and CDR2: SGHRS, YFSETQ. V was trimmed by 0 bases and J by 4 bases, leaving 7 bases between them. The CDR3 extends over 14 amino acids.

V usage is TRBV5-1 and J usage is TRBJ1-3, with D uncertain. The CDR3 covers 14 residues. Per germline, CDR1 SGHRS and CDR2 YFSETQ. The V end lost 0 bases, the J end lost 1 base, and 5 bases lay between the germline ends. The CDR3 DNA reads TGCGCCAGCAGCTTGGTTGGGTCTGGAAACACCATATATTTT. Residues: CASSLVGSGNTIYF.

The chain carries TRBV7-3 and TRBJ2-3; TRBD2 might be the D (5 bases). Germline values: CDR1 SGHTA, CDR2 FQGTGA. Between the trimmed V and J ends, which lost 5 bases and 4 bases, there was a span of 10 bases. This CDR3 is 13 amino acids long. The CDR3 region is CASSPGSADTQYF. The CDR3 DNA follows: TGTGCCAGCAGCCCGGGGTCCGCAGATACGCAGTATTTT.

The gene calls are TRBV14 and TRBJ2-2; D gene uncertain. The CDR3 length is 14 residues. The V gene lost 2 bases and the J gene lost 1 base, with 5 bases spanning the gap. Germline V gives CDR1 SGHDN, CDR2 FVKESK. The CDR3 bases are TGTGCCAGCAGCCAAACAGTGAACACCGGGGAGCTGTTTTTT. It codes for CASSQTVNTGELFF. Drawing the rest from reference TRBV14 and TRBJ2-2, the complete variable domain is EAGVTQFPSHSVIEKGQTVTLRCDPISGHDNLYWYRRVMGKEIKFLLHFVKESKQDESGMPNNRFLAERTGGTYSTLKVQPAELEDSGVYFCASSQTVNTGELFFGEGSRLTVL.

The gene calls are TRBV2 and TRBJ2-1; a possible D gene is TRBD2 (6 bases). CDR1 SNHLY and CDR2 FYNNEI come from the germline V gene. Trimming shortened V by 6 bases and J by 6 bases, and 18 bases separated the two germline ends. This CDR3 has 15 amino acids. The DNA for the CDR3 is TGTGCCAGCAGCGCGGGACGGCCGGCAGCCAATGAGCAGTTCTTC. Protein sequence: CASSAGRPAANEQFF.

V and J are TRBV19 and TRBJ1-5; possible D gene TRBD1, 6 bases. V lost 3 bases, J lost 7 bases, and 10 bases lay in between. This CDR3 spans 13 amino acids. The germline V gene encodes CDR1 LNHDA and CDR2 SQIVND (reference sequence). As DNA, the CDR3 is TGTGCCAGTAGTATTGGGGGCGAGCAGCCCCAGCATTTT. It specifies CASSIGGEQPQHF.

The gene calls are TRBV9 and TRBJ1-2, with D perhaps TRBD1 (5 bases). Germline V lookup: CDR1 SGDLS, CDR2 YYNGEE. The CDR3 is 12 amino acids. Trimming left V 0 bases short and J 14 bases short, with 14 bases between. The CDR3 loop is CASSVDAGIPTF. For the CDR3, the DNA is TGTGCCAGCAGCGTAGACGCAGGGATTCCTACCTTC.

V and J are TRBV28 and TRBJ2-7; TRBD1 matches at 9 bases. The ends lost 6 bases at V and 7 bases at J; junction bases unmatched: 4. The CDR3 sequence is 12 residues long. Per germline, CDR1 MDHEN and CDR2 SYDVKM. The CDR3 nucleotides read TGTGCCAGCAGACAGGGGGCGCAAGAGCAGTACTTC. This sequence encodes CASRQGAQEQYF.

This clone has more than one count but fewer than ten. The J gene is TRBJ2-5, the V gene TRBV9; 7 positions match TRBD2. The CDR3 is 16 amino acids. Looked up from germline, CDR1 is SGDLS and CDR2 is YYNGEE. Trimming at V came to 0 bases and at J to 5 bases, leaving 10 bases not matched to a gene. The CDR3 sequence: CASSVDSRGGRETQYF. DNA of the CDR3: TGTGCCAGCAGCGTAGATAGCCGCGGGGGTCGGGAGACCCAGTACTTC.

V is TRBV4-1 and J is TRBJ2-3; D not certain. The germline V gene has CDR1 MGHRA and CDR2 YSYEKL. The CDR3 sequence is 13 residues long. The V and J ends lost 0 bases and 0 bases respectively, with 1 base between them. The CDR3 region has the DNA TGCGCCAGCAGCCAAGATAGCACAGATACGCAGTATTTT. Protein sequence: CASSQDSTDTQYF.

The count of this clone is one. V usage is TRBV5-4 and J usage is TRBJ1-6; D is unclear. V was shortened by 2 bases and J by 10 bases, with 10 bases between the two germline ends. Germline V lookup: CDR1 SGHNT, CDR2 YYREEE (reference sequence). The CDR3 runs 13 residues. The CDR3 DNA follows: TGTGCCAGCAGCTTCGCGGAAGACTCACCCCTCCACTTT. Protein product: CASSFAEDSPLHF.

This clone was picked up one time. The chain combines TRBV2 with TRBJ1-5; 7 bases align to TRBD1. V lost 6 bases to trimming and J lost 1 base; unmatched junction nucleotides: 3. CDR1 and CDR2 from the germline V gene are SNHLY and FYNNEI. The CDR3 length is 14 residues. The CDR3 DNA follows: TGTGCCAGCAGCGGACAGGTGAGCAATCAGCCCCAGCATTTT. Translated: CASSGQVSNQPQHF.

The chain couples TRBV27 to TRBJ1-2; unclear D gene. V lost 2 bases, J lost 8 bases, and 12 bases lay in between. Germline-derived CDR1 and CDR2 are MNHEY and SMNVEV (reference sequence). CDR3 length: 13 amino acids. As DNA, the CDR3 is TGTGCCAGCAGTTTAACGGGCTCAGAGGGCTACACCTTC. The encoded protein is CASSLTGSEGYTF.

The chain uses TRBV7-2 and TRBJ2-1, with a tentative D call TRBD1 (6 bases). The V end was cut by 7 bases, the J end by 3 bases, with 16 bases between. This CDR3 region has 15 residues. CDR1 and CDR2 from the germline V gene are SGHTA and FQGNSA. The CDR3 DNA reads TGTGCCAGCAAGCCAGGGGCCCCCCTCTACAATGAGCAGTTCTTC. Encoded protein: CASKPGAPLYNEQFF.

The chain links TRBV15 to TRBJ2-1; 8 nucleotides align to TRBD2. CDR1 is LNHNV, CDR2 YYDKDF, per germline (reference sequence). With V trimmed by 1 base and J by 3 bases, 14 bases remained unmatched. There are 19 residues in the CDR3. The CDR3 bases are TGTGCCACCAGCAGAGTGGGCGGAAGCGGGGGCCGCCTCTACAATGAGCAGTTCTTC. The encoded protein is CATSRVGGSGGRLYNEQFF. Together with reference TRBV15 and TRBJ2-1, the CDR3 gives the full variable domain: DAMVIQNPRYQVTQFGKPVTLSCSQTLNHNVMYWYQQKSSQAPKLLFHYYDKDFNNEADTPDNFQSRRPNTSFCFLDIRSPGLGDTAMYLCATSRVGGSGGRLYNEQFFGPGTRLTVL.

The chain has TRBV10-2 and TRBJ1-3; no reliable D call. Trimming cost V 3 bases and J 2 bases, with 11 bases left between them. The CDR3 covers 15 residues. Germline V lookup: CDR1 WSHSY, CDR2 SAAADI. This CDR3 reads CASSDATETGNTIYF. Written as DNA, the CDR3 is TGCGCCAGCAGTGATGCGACGGAGACTGGAAACACCATATATTTT.

This chain links TRBV5-5 with TRBJ2-2; a possible D gene is TRBD2 (5 bases). Germline assignment: CDR1 SGHKS and CDR2 YYEKEE (reference sequence). Trimming took 0 bases from V and 6 from J, leaving 9 bases between them. The CDR3 has 14 amino acids. CDR3 region: CASSLAGSPGELFF. The CDR3 nucleotides are TGTGCCAGCAGCTTGGCGGGGTCCCCCGGGGAGCTGTTTTTT.

The chain uses TRBV4-3 and TRBJ2-2; 8 bases line up with TRBD1. This CDR3 is 15 amino acids long. The ends lost 5 bases at V and 4 bases at J; junction bases unmatched: 6. Per the germline V gene, CDR1 is LGHNA and CDR2 is YSLEER. CDR3 sequence reads: CASSNRGRPTGELFF. CDR3 nucleotides: TGCGCCAGCAGCAACAGGGGGAGGCCCACCGGGGAGCTGTTTTTT.

J is TRBJ1-2 and V is TRBV5-4; D is ambiguous. The CDR3 has 13 residues. Germline V gives CDR1 SGHNT, CDR2 YYREEE (reference sequence). V lost 0 bases, J lost 6 bases, and 9 bases lay in between. The CDR3 DNA follows: TGTGCCAGCAGCTTGGCGCGGGCTCATGGCTACACCTTC. It yields the protein CASSLARAHGYTF.

The rearrangement joins TRBV28 to TRBJ1-2; maybe TRBD1 (6 bases). The CDR3 covers 14 residues. Germline V gene sequence: CDR1 MDHEN, CDR2 SYDVKM. The ends were cut back, 7 bases at V and 4 bases at J, with 16 bases in the middle. This CDR3 reads CASNRPDRAYGYTF. The CDR3 DNA is TGTGCCAGCAACCGGCCGGACAGAGCCTATGGCTACACCTTC.

The CDR3 loop is CASSVVGDRGDNEQFF. DNA for the CDR3: TGTGCCAGCAGCGTAGTCGGGGACAGGGGGGACAATGAGCAGTTCTTC. The V call is TRBV9, the J call TRBJ2-1; 11 nucleotides match TRBD1. The V segment lost 0 bases and the J segment 5 bases; nucleotides outside the gene matches: 4. CDR1 SGDLS and CDR2 YYNGEE come from the germline V gene. The CDR3 is made up of 16 amino acids.

The J gene is TRBJ2-5, the V gene TRBV7-9, with TRBD2 matching over 7 bases. Losses at the gene ends were 6 bases for V and 5 bases for J; bases not matched to a gene: 6. Germline V CDR1 and CDR2: SEHNR, FQNEAQ (reference sequence). This CDR3 comprises 13 residues. The CDR3 reads CASRTVGGETQYF. In nucleotides, the CDR3 is TGTGCCAGCAGGACCGTCGGGGGGGAGACCCAGTACTTC.

V usage is TRBV4-2 and J usage is TRBJ2-2; D uncertain. From germline, CDR1 is LGHNA and CDR2 YNFKEQ. The CDR3 runs 18 residues. V was trimmed by 0 bases and J by 0 bases, leaving 14 bases between them. This CDR3 reads CASSQEGQEPANTGELFF. The DNA for the CDR3 is TGTGCCAGCAGCCAAGAAGGCCAAGAACCAGCGAACACCGGGGAGCTGTTTTTT.